The clone carrying this T cell receptor beta chain was seen many times. Antigen specificity is unknown. With 4 bases clipped from V and 0 bases from J, the junction kept 8 bases outside the gene matches. The CDR3 runs to 17 residues. CDR1 and CDR2 from the germline V gene are SEHNR and FQNEAQ (reference sequence). TCRdb fed the reads into MiXCR, producing one record per CDR3 protein. This table holds approximately 910,000 distinct CDR3 sequences, 25% to 40% found once. This sample is drawn from a study of T cell repertoires in cytomegalovirus infection. Points from the study as a whole: It was HLA-C-restricted CMV-specific TCR beta clonotypes that dominated the response ex vivo.

Sequenced here: cultured CD8+ T cells from PBMCs, sampled from culture after CMV antigen stimulation. The V and J genes are TRBV7-9 and TRBJ2-2; 7 bases map to TRBD2. This clonotype was obtained from a human donor in good health (CMV status not recorded). Some clones in this sample may be carry-over from other donors' samples. CDR3 sequence (DNA): TGTGCCAGCAGCTCCCGAGGCGGGGGACCGAACACCGGGGAGCTGTTTTTT. This gives the protein CASSSRGGGPNTGELFF.